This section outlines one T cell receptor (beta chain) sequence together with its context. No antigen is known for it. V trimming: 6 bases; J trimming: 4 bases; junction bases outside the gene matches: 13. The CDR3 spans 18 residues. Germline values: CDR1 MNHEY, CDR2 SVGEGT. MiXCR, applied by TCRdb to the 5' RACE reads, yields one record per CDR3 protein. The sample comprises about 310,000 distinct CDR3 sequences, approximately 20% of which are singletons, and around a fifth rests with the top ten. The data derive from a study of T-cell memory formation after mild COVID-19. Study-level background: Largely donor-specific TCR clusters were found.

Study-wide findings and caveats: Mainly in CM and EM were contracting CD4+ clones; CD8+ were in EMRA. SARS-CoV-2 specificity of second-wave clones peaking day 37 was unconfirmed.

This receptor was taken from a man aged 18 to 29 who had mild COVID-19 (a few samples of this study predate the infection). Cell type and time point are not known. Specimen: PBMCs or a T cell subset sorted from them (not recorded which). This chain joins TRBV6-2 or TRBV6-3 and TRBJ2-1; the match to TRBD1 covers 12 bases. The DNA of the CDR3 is TGTGCCAGCAGATTTCTTCCGGGACAGGGGGCTCATTACAATGAGCAGTTCTTC. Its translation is CASRFLPGQGAHYNEQFF.